This entry describes one TCR beta chain. Repertoires were generated with immunoSEQ multiplex PCR, while TCRdb's copy carries only in-frame clones and drops some. This repertoire shows 350,000 to 450,000 clones, around nine tenths found once; its top ten account for more than 6%. Germline CDR1 reads SGDLS; CDR2 reads YYNGEE. This CDR3 has 11 residues. Between the trimmed V and J ends, which lost 5 bases and 3 bases, there was a span of 2 bases. The record originates from a study of control samples from healthy donors and cancer patients. The TCR sequence derives from a man aged 35 to 55 with head and neck cancer. The chain links TRBV9 to TRBJ2-2; D not certain. Sequencing input: PBMCs. Here the CDR3 reads CASSDTGELFF. The CDR3 DNA reads TGTGCCAGCAGTGACACCGGGGAGCTGTTTTTT.